This TCR beta chain was sequenced during a study of blood T cell repertoires in COVID-19. TCRdb's table, derived via immunoSEQ multiplex PCR, lists solely in-frame clones and lacks some. The sample has about 67,000 clones; roughly three quarters are singletons. The germline gives CDR1 KGHDR, CDR2 SFDVKD. Trimming took off 3 bases at V and 4 bases at J, with 11 bases between the two ends. This CDR3 region has 15 residues. The TCR comes from a woman in her sixties with acute or convalescent COVID-19. This sequence joins TRBV24-1 and TRBJ1-4; D gene uncertain. Material: peripheral blood. CDR3 residues: CATSDLSRFNEKLFF. In DNA, the CDR3 is TGTGCCACCAGTGATCTGTCCCGGTTTAATGAAAAACTGTTTTTT.